These 26 T cell receptor beta chains were all obtained from the same sample, sequenced in a study of a mutant IDH1 vaccine in newly diagnosed glioma. TCRdb's copy holds only in-frame clones and misses some; the assay was immunoSEQ multiplex PCR. In the table there are tens of thousands of clones, 84% of which are singletons. The time point was: week 23, last vaccination. Every vaccine dose comprised 300 ug of mutant IDH1 20-mer peptide plus topical imiquimod. These TCRs' antigens remain unknown. The specimen was PBMCs, collected from a glioma patient whose treatment included an IDH1 peptide vaccine. The receptors were sampled from a man younger than 30 with glioma.

This clone appeared a single time. This chain uses TRBV10-3 with TRBJ2-7; 7 nucleotides agree with TRBD2. Germline V CDR1 and CDR2: ENHRY, SYGVKD. The CDR3 covers 14 residues. The J segment lost 0 bases and the V segment lost 2 bases, leaving 1 base of the junction unmatched. The CDR3 protein is CAISESGASYEQYF. CDR3 nucleotide sequence: TGTGCCATCAGTGAGAGCGGGGCCTCCTACGAGCAGTACTTC.

There are a few counts of this clone. Other nucleotide sequences from this sample produce the same CDR3. The J gene is TRBJ1-5, the V gene TRBV18; 9 nucleotides align to TRBD1. V dropped 4 bases and J dropped 5; count of bases not matched to a gene: 3. This CDR3 has 14 residues. The germline V gene encodes CDR1 KGHSH and CDR2 LQKENI. CDR3 sequence: CASSLTGGDQPQHF. Here the CDR3 DNA reads TGTGCCAGCTCACTAACAGGGGGCGATCAGCCCCAGCATTTT.

The chain links TRBV14 to TRBJ2-1; D might be TRBD1 or TRBD2, each matching 5 bases. The V gene lost 4 bases and the J gene lost 8 bases, with 27 bases spanning the gap. The CDR3 has 18 amino acids. The germline V gene has CDR1 SGHDN and CDR2 FVKESK. The CDR3 bases are TGTGCCAGCAGCCGTATAATACCCGGGCCCGGGGCCGGGTATGAGCAGTTCTTC. This translates into CASSRIIPGPGAGYEQFF.

V usage is TRBV30 and J usage is TRBJ2-7; no reliable D call. V lost 4 bases and J 5 bases, leaving 15 bases between the germline ends. From germline, CDR1 is GTSNPN and CDR2 SVGIG (reference sequence). CDR3 length: 13 amino acids. The CDR3 DNA follows: TGTGCCTGGACCCCCGGGCTACCGAACGAGCAGTACTTC. Translated: CAWTPGLPNEQYF.

The CDR3 sequence is CAISDVSGETQYF. The CDR3, as DNA: TGTGCCATCAGTGATGTGTCGGGGGAGACCCAGTACTTC. The chain joins TRBV10-3 to TRBJ2-5; D may be TRBD2 (5 bases). V lost 3 bases and J 5 bases, leaving 10 bases between the germline ends. Germline loops: CDR1 ENHRY, CDR2 SYGVKD. The CDR3 sequence is 13 residues long.

The chain has TRBV19 and TRBJ2-1; 7 bases align to TRBD2. Germline V CDR1 and CDR2: LNHDA, SQIVND (reference sequence). The V gene end was trimmed by 5 bases and the J gene end by 4 bases; junction bases not matched to a gene: 8. There are 15 residues in the CDR3. The DNA for the CDR3 is TGTGCCAGTAGTTGGGCTAGCGGACTTTACAATGAGCAGTTCTTC. Translated, it gives CASSWASGLYNEQFF.

This chain connects TRBV29-1 to TRBJ1-2; 9 bases align to TRBD1. The CDR3 extends over 14 amino acids. With V trimmed by 7 bases and J by 10 bases, 16 bases remained unmatched. The germline gives CDR1 SQVTM, CDR2 ANQGSEA. In nucleotides, the CDR3 is TGCAGCGCTCCACAACAGGGGGCGGAAATAGACTACACCTTC. Residues: CSAPQQGAEIDYTF. The full variable domain, with the rest looked up from reference TRBV29-1 and TRBJ1-2, is SAVISQKPSRDICQRGTSLTIQCQVDSQVTMMFWYRQQPGQSLTLIATANQGSEATYESGFVIDKFPISRPNLTFSTLTVSNMSPEDSSIYLCSAPQQGAEIDYTFGSGTRLTVV.

V gene TRBV30 combines with J gene TRBJ2-5; unclear D gene. V was trimmed by 2 bases and J by 4 bases, leaving 5 bases between them. The CDR3 totals 11 residues. Germline CDR1 reads GTSNPN; CDR2 reads SVGIG (reference sequence). CDR3 amino acids: CAWSTLETQYF. Here the CDR3 DNA reads TGTGCCTGGAGTACGTTAGAGACCCAGTACTTC.

This clone occurred once. The V and J genes are TRBV5-1 and TRBJ2-4, with unresolved D. V lost 5 bases and J 3 bases, leaving 15 bases between the germline ends. The CDR3 extends over 15 amino acids. Germline CDR1 reads SGHRS; CDR2 reads YFSETQ. CDR3 sequence reads: CASSSDTTDKNIQYF. The CDR3, as DNA: TGCGCCAGCAGTTCAGACACCACGGACAAAAACATTCAGTACTTC.

The rearrangement uses TRBV4-2 and TRBJ2-2, with 9 bases identical to TRBD1. The germline V gene has CDR1 LGHNA and CDR2 YNFKEQ. This CDR3 has 15 amino acids. Unmatched junction bases numbered 9, after V lost 3 bases and J lost 10 bases. The CDR3 spells CASSHRTGVGEELFF. CDR3 sequence (DNA): TGTGCCAGCAGCCATAGGACAGGGGTGGGGGAGGAGCTGTTTTTT.

The rearrangement links TRBV18 to TRBJ2-5; D perhaps matches TRBD1 (5 bases). The germline V gene has CDR1 KGHSH and CDR2 LQKENI. Trimming stripped 5 bases from V and 5 bases from J, with 15 bases between. The CDR3 loop spans 14 amino acids. For the CDR3, the DNA is TGTGCCAGCTCAACCATGCAGGGTGGGGAGACCCAGTACTTC. Encoded protein: CASSTMQGGETQYF.

The J gene is TRBJ2-2, the V gene TRBV11-2, with TRBD1 as a possible D gene (6 bases). Trimming removed 1 base at V and 4 bases at J, with 19 bases between. Germline lookup yields CDR1 SGHAT and CDR2 FQNNGV. The CDR3 consists of 18 residues. In DNA form, the CDR3 reads TGTGCCAGCAGCTTAGCATGGTCTGGGGGCCGGAGCACCGGGGAGCTGTTTTTT. Translating it yields CASSLAWSGGRSTGELFF.

The V and J genes are TRBV5-5 and TRBJ1-1; D ambiguous. This CDR3 has 16 residues. CDR1 and CDR2 from the germline V gene are SGHKS and YYEKEE (reference sequence). V was trimmed by 3 bases and J by 2 bases, leaving 17 bases between them. DNA of the CDR3: TGTGCCAGCAGCTCCCGACGTGAAGGGCCTAACACTGAAGCTTTCTTT. Its translation is CASSSRREGPNTEAFF.

The chain joins TRBV9 to TRBJ2-3; D is unclear. CDR1 is SGDLS and CDR2 is YYNGEE in the germline V gene. The CDR3 has 21 amino acids. The germline V and J ends were trimmed by 0 bases and 0 bases, with 26 bases remaining between them. CDR3 loop: CASSVGLRMRTLRTSTDTQYF. CDR3 bases: TGTGCCAGCAGCGTAGGCTTGAGGATGAGGACCTTAAGAACTAGCACAGATACGCAGTATTTT.

This chain connects TRBV6-8 to TRBJ1-1; 7 nucleotides agree with TRBD1. This CDR3 has 14 amino acids. The junction had 8 bases not matched to a gene; V was cut back by 6 bases and J by 4 bases. CDR1 is MNHGY, CDR2 SAAAGT, per germline. The CDR3: CASREQGSATEAFF. The CDR3 coding sequence is TGTGCCAGCAGGGAACAGGGGTCGGCCACTGAAGCTTTCTTT.

The chain links TRBV19 to TRBJ1-5, with D possibly being TRBD1 (5 bases). In germline, CDR1 is LNHDA, CDR2 SQIVND (reference sequence). CDR3 length equals 15 residues. The ends were cut back, 2 bases at V and 0 bases at J, with 8 bases in the middle. The CDR3 spells CASSISRDSNQPQHF. CDR3 nucleotides: TGTGCCAGTAGTATATCCAGGGATAGCAATCAGCCCCAGCATTTT.

The V call is TRBV5-1, the J call TRBJ2-7, with D hard to call. Germline loops: CDR1 SGHRS, CDR2 YFSETQ. CDR3 length equals 13 residues. The V end was cut by 1 base, the J end by 4 bases, with 9 bases between. CDR3 loop: CASSLLIGYEQYF. CDR3 DNA sequence: TGCGCCAGCAGCTTGCTTATCGGTTACGAGCAGTACTTC.

This clone is a singleton in its sample. This sequence joins TRBV28 and TRBJ1-1; D gene uncertain. From germline, CDR1 is MDHEN and CDR2 SYDVKM. The germline V and J ends were trimmed by 5 bases and 4 bases, with 14 bases remaining between them. CDR3 size: 14 residues. The CDR3 bases are TGTGCCAGCAGTCTCGGAAGGGTGTCCACTGAAGCTTTCTTT. Residues: CASSLGRVSTEAFF. The full variable domain, with the rest looked up from reference TRBV28 and TRBJ1-1, is DVKVTQSSRYLVKRTGEKVFLECVQDMDHENMFWYRQDPGLGLRLIYFSYDVKMKEKGDIPEGYSVSREKKERFSLILESASTNQTSMYLCASSLGRVSTEAFFGQGTRLTVV.

In its sample, this clone was seen a few times. The V gene is TRBV6-5, the J gene TRBJ1-4, with 10 bases that match TRBD1. CDR3 length: 15 residues. V shed 6 bases and J 8 bases; nucleotides not matched to a gene: 9. The germline CDR1 and CDR2 sequences are MNHEY and SVGAGI. The CDR3 nucleotides are TGTGCCAGCAGACCCTGGACAGGGGGGTTGGAAAAACTGTTTTTT. Translating gives CASRPWTGGLEKLFF.

The rearrangement uses TRBV4-3 and TRBJ2-5; either TRBD1 or TRBD2 may supply D (5 bases each). Deletions cut 4 bases from V and 1 base from J, with 10 bases between. Germline values: CDR1 LGHNA, CDR2 YSLEER. The CDR3 sequence is 14 residues long. The CDR3 DNA follows: TGCGCCAGCAGCCGAATCGGGACCCAAGAGACCCAGTACTTC. Encoded protein: CASSRIGTQETQYF.

This clone was detected once. The chain carries TRBV11-2 and TRBJ2-3; D not certain. Germline V gene lookup returns CDR1 SGHAT and CDR2 FQNNGV. V lost 0 bases, J lost 5 bases, and 15 bases lay in between. This CDR3 comprises 16 residues. The CDR3 DNA reads TGTGCCAGCAGCTTAGATCGGCACAGATTCCGAGATACGCAGTATTTT. It encodes CASSLDRHRFRDTQYF.

This rearrangement joins TRBV7-3 to TRBJ2-1; TRBD2 matches at 7 bases. Losses at the gene ends were 0 bases for V and 5 bases for J; bases not matched to a gene: 7. This CDR3 has 16 residues. Per germline, CDR1 SGHTA and CDR2 FQGTGA. CDR3 bases: TGTGCCAGCAGCTTAACTCCGCGGGAGAGCCACAATGAGCAGTTCTTC. Translated, it gives CASSLTPRESHNEQFF.

This rearrangement joins TRBV29-1 to TRBJ2-3; TRBD2 might be the D (5 bases). Germline CDR1 and CDR2: SQVTM and ANQGSEA. V lost 1 base and J lost 6, with 14 bases in between. CDR3 length equals 14 residues. The CDR3 here is CSVEGSVTRDTQYF. CDR3 in DNA: TGCAGCGTTGAAGGTAGCGTGACGAGGGATACGCAGTATTTT.

This clone was counted between two and nine times. The J gene is TRBJ2-7, the V gene TRBV6-1, with a weak D call TRBD1 (5 bases). The V end was cut by 7 bases, the J end by 3 bases, with 19 bases between. The germline V gene has CDR1 MNHNS and CDR2 SASEGT. The CDR3 is 15 amino acids. For the CDR3, the DNA is TGTGCCAGCACCAGCTCCCAGGGCCTTGGCTACGAGCAGTACTTC. It is translated as CASTSSQGLGYEQYF.

This chain links TRBV7-2 with TRBJ1-4; 7 positions agree with TRBD1. V lost 2 bases to trimming and J lost 2 bases; unmatched junction nucleotides: 8. Germline V CDR1 and CDR2: SGHTA, FQGNSA. The CDR3 extends over 17 amino acids. CDR3 DNA sequence: TGTGCCAGCAGCTTAAAAGGGGGCACGTCGACTAATGAAAAACTGTTTTTT. This translates into CASSLKGGTSTNEKLFF.

This clone was recorded only once. The rearrangement joins TRBV30 to TRBJ2-3; possibly TRBD1 for D (5 bases). The germline V gene has CDR1 GTSNPN and CDR2 SVGIG (reference sequence). CDR3 length equals 14 residues. Trimming pared 7 bases from V and 2 bases from J, leaving 16 bases between. This CDR3 reads CALKGDRHTDTQYF. CDR3 nucleotides: TGTGCCTTAAAAGGGGATCGGCACACAGATACGCAGTATTTT. The full variable domain, in which reference TRBV30 and TRBJ2-3 provide the parts outside the CDR3, is SQTIHQWPATLVQPVGSPLSLECTVEGTSNPNLYWYRQAAGRGLQLLFYSVGIGQISSEVPQNLSASRPQDRQFILSSKKLLLSDSGFYLCALKGDRHTDTQYFGPGTRLTVL.